Listed here are 21 T cell receptor beta chains from one sample, sequenced in a study of control samples from healthy donors and cancer patients. The assay was immunoSEQ multiplex PCR, and TCRdb's table has in-frame clones only and misses some. The data contain some 120,000 clones, 93% of them seen just once; the ten biggest clones take up about 2.6%. The material sequenced was blood. These receptors originate from a man aged 25 to 40 in good health.

The genes are TRBV10-3 and TRBJ1-1, with 7 bases lining up with TRBD1. Per the germline V gene, CDR1 is ENHRY and CDR2 is SYGVKD. The CDR3 contains 13 residues. After removal of 4 bases from V and 5 bases from J, the junction contained 4 bases not matched to a gene. CDR3 residues: CAISAQGITEAFF. CDR3 in DNA: TGTGCCATCAGTGCACAGGGGATTACTGAAGCTTTCTTT.

The table lists this clone with a few counts. Within the sample, other DNA sequences also encode this same CDR3. This chain links TRBV5-1 with TRBJ1-1; D might be TRBD1 (5 bases). The CDR3 spans 13 residues. Trimming shortened V by 0 bases and J by 5 bases, and 8 bases separated the two germline ends. Germline CDR1 and CDR2: SGHRS and YFSETQ. CDR3 sequence: CASSLDGGTEAFF. The CDR3 DNA follows: TGCGCCAGCAGCTTGGATGGGGGAACTGAAGCTTTCTTT.

This chain uses TRBV6-4 with TRBJ1-1; D call uncertain. V lost 2 bases and J lost 4, with 8 bases in between. This CDR3 comprises 13 residues. Germline V gene data show CDR1 as MRHNA and CDR2 as SNTAGT. The CDR3: CASSDERTTEAFF. As DNA, the CDR3 is TGTGCCAGCAGTGACGAGCGTACCACTGAAGCTTTCTTT.

The chain combines TRBV7-9 with TRBJ1-4; 7 bases match TRBD1. Per the germline V gene, CDR1 is SEHNR and CDR2 is FQNEAQ (reference sequence). The CDR3 is 15 amino acids. Unmatched junction bases numbered 12, after V lost 6 bases and J lost 8 bases. The CDR3 sequence is CASRPGRGTREKLFF. The DNA of the CDR3 is TGTGCCAGCAGGCCCGGCAGGGGGACGCGGGAAAAACTGTTTTTT.

V usage is TRBV27 and J usage is TRBJ1-1, with 7 positions matching TRBD1. V was clipped by 7 bases and J by 4 bases; unmatched bases: 6. Germline V gene data show CDR1 as MNHEY and CDR2 as SMNVEV (reference sequence). This CDR3 contains 13 residues. The CDR3 nucleotides are TGTGCCAGCACCTCCCGGACAGGCACTGAAGCTTTCTTT. This gives the protein CASTSRTGTEAFF.

This clone has just one count. The CDR3 is CASSEEPRRANTEAFF. The DNA of the CDR3 is TGTGCCAGCAGTGAAGAGCCGAGACGGGCGAACACTGAAGCTTTCTTT. The rearrangement links TRBV2 to TRBJ1-1; the D is unclear. V was shortened by 1 base and J by 1 base, with 13 bases between the two germline ends. Germline assignment: CDR1 SNHLY and CDR2 FYNNEI. CDR3 length: 16 amino acids.

This chain connects TRBV27 to TRBJ1-5; a possible D gene is TRBD1 (5 bases). The CDR3 length is 14 residues. The V gene lost 8 bases and the J gene lost 1 base, with 12 bases spanning the gap. From germline, CDR1 is MNHEY and CDR2 SMNVEV (reference sequence). DNA of the CDR3: TGTGCCAGCGGCCGAGGGGAAAGCAATCAGCCCCAGCATTTT. Translated: CASGRGESNQPQHF.

This clone has just one count. The chain recombines TRBV6-5 with TRBJ2-1; no firm D call. The CDR3 totals 14 residues. CDR1 MNHEY and CDR2 SVGAGI come from the germline V gene. V lost 0 bases and J 6 bases, leaving 9 bases between the germline ends. The CDR3 loop reads CASSYSNAGNEQFF. The CDR3 DNA sequence: TGTGCCAGCAGTTACTCGAACGCAGGCAATGAGCAGTTCTTC.

This chain connects TRBV21-1 to TRBJ2-3. TRBV21-1 is termed a pseudogene. The CDR3 extends over 12 amino acids. The CDR3 coding sequence is TGTGCCAGCAGCAAAGCCACAGATACGCAGTATTTT. As protein: CASSKATDTQYF.

The V gene is TRBV2, the J gene TRBJ2-3; 11 bases map to TRBD2. Unmatched junction bases numbered 4, after V lost 5 bases and J lost 6 bases. CDR3 length: 14 amino acids. Looked up from germline, CDR1 is SNHLY and CDR2 is FYNNEI. The CDR3 loop reads CASSIAGGQDTQYF. CDR3 bases: TGTGCCAGCAGTATAGCGGGGGGGCAGGATACGCAGTATTTT.

The CDR3: CASSLGRGDSSPLHF. The CDR3 DNA reads TGTGCCAGTAGTCTCGGAAGGGGGGATAGTTCACCCCTCCACTTT. This rearrangement joins TRBV19 to TRBJ1-6; D is possibly TRBD1 (6 bases). The CDR3 totals 15 residues. Trimming removed 5 bases from V and 9 bases from J, with 17 bases in between. Germline V gives CDR1 LNHDA, CDR2 SQIVND (reference sequence).

V and J are TRBV5-6 and TRBJ1-4, with D unresolved. This CDR3 is 18 amino acids long. The germline V gene has CDR1 SGHDT and CDR2 YYEEEE. Trimming took off 4 bases at V and 0 bases at J, with 19 bases between the two ends. The CDR3 DNA is TGTGCCAGCAGCCGGGCCCAAGGCCGCCCGTCAACTAATGAAAAACTGTTTTTT. It encodes CASSRAQGRPSTNEKLFF.

The chain is built from TRBV5-1 and TRBJ2-2, with 7 nucleotides matching TRBD2. This CDR3 comprises 16 residues. CDR1 is SGHRS and CDR2 is YFSETQ in the germline V gene. Trimming cost V 0 bases and J 4 bases; bases outside gene matches: 6. The CDR3 DNA sequence: TGCGCCAGCAGCTTGGCCGCTAGCGGCCGCACCGGGGAGCTGTTTTTT. Encoded protein: CASSLAASGRTGELFF. Full variable domain (remainder filled in from reference TRBV5-1 and TRBJ2-2): KAGVTQTPRYLIKTRGQQVTLSCSPISGHRSVSWYQQTPGQGLQFLFEYFSETQRNKGNFPGRFSGRQFSNSRSEMNVSTLELGDSALYLCASSLAASGRTGELFFGEGSRLTVL.

This clone was counted a single time. The chain carries TRBV24-1 and TRBJ2-2; 8 bases match TRBD1. The CDR3 totals 14 residues. The trim removed 10 bases at V and 4 bases at J, leaving 7 bases unmatched. Germline loops: CDR1 KGHDR, CDR2 SFDVKD. CDR3 in amino acids: CATTTGQGTGELFF. For the CDR3, the DNA is TGTGCCACTACAACCGGACAGGGCACCGGGGAGCTGTTTTTT.

A remark on this clone: Other DNA sequences in the same sample also yield this CDR3. The chain uses TRBV5-4 and TRBJ1-1; 7 nucleotides match TRBD1. The J segment lost 0 bases and the V segment lost 4 bases, leaving 6 bases of the junction unmatched. The CDR3 runs 15 residues. Germline V gene lookup returns CDR1 SGHNT and CDR2 YYREEE (reference sequence). CDR3 region: CASSPRQGMNTEAFF. The CDR3 nucleotides read TGTGCCAGCAGCCCAAGACAGGGAATGAACACTGAAGCTTTCTTT.

The table lists this clone with a count of one. The rearrangement uses TRBV28 and TRBJ1-2, with D perhaps matching TRBD1 (5 bases). The CDR3 length is 17 residues. Trimming pared 6 bases from V and 5 bases from J, leaving 25 bases between. Germline V lookup: CDR1 MDHEN, CDR2 SYDVKM. The CDR3 bases are TGTGCCAGCAGCACACAAGGGGTAACAGGCTTTATGTATGGCTACACCTTC. This sequence encodes CASSTQGVTGFMYGYTF.

This clone was observed once. The chain couples TRBV3-1 (or the pseudogene TRBV3-2) to TRBJ2-1; D ambiguous. CDR3 size: 15 residues. From germline, CDR1 is LGHDT and CDR2 YNNKEL (reference sequence). Trimming removed 1 base at V and 7 bases at J, with 14 bases between. In nucleotides, the CDR3 is TGTGCCAGCAGCCAAGTTGGTGCGGTGGGGAATGAGCAGTTCTTC. Its protein product is CASSQVGAVGNEQFF.

On this clone: Other DNA sequences of this sample code for an identical CDR3. The chain combines TRBV9 with TRBJ1-3; a weak D match, TRBD1 (5 bases). The CDR3 is made up of 13 amino acids. CDR1 is SGDLS and CDR2 is YYNGEE in the germline V gene. V dropped 5 bases and J dropped 1 base, with 7 bases sitting between them. The DNA of the CDR3 is TGTGCCAGCAGTGGGGGTTCTGGAAACACCATATATTTT. This translates into CASSGGSGNTIYF.

The chain couples TRBV9 to TRBJ2-3; D unclear. Germline assignment: CDR1 SGDLS and CDR2 YYNGEE. Between the trimmed V and J ends, which lost 0 bases and 0 bases, there was a span of 2 bases. The CDR3 loop spans 13 amino acids. The CDR3 DNA sequence: TGTGCCAGCAGCGTAGTTAGCACAGATACGCAGTATTTT. This codes for CASSVVSTDTQYF.

The rearrangement joins TRBV15 to TRBJ1-2; TRBD1 might be the D (5 bases). Trimming shortened V by 4 bases and J by 0 bases, and 9 bases separated the two germline ends. Germline CDR1 LNHNV, CDR2 YYDKDF (reference sequence). The CDR3 is 14 residues long. CDR3 nucleotide sequence: TGTGCCACCAGCAAGAGAGGGGCTAACTATGGCTACACCTTC. As protein: CATSKRGANYGYTF.

In this sample, this clone turned up once. V is TRBV5-1 and J is TRBJ2-3; D is perhaps TRBD2 (7 bases). Germline V CDR1 and CDR2: SGHRS, YFSETQ. This CDR3 is 14 amino acids long. Trimming took 4 bases from V and 4 from J, leaving 13 bases between them. CDR3 nucleotide sequence: TGCGCCAGCAGCGCGACGGGGGGCGCAGATACGCAGTATTTT. Translating it yields CASSATGGADTQYF.